Included here is one T cell receptor beta chain sequence, with context. Its target is unknown. The junction and the germline gene differ at one end; a read error may be behind it. Through a sample-barcoded 5' primer and a J-beta primer mix, a second PCR was run for roughly 6 to 12 cycles. TCRdb re-called the 5' RACE reads with MiXCR, one entry per CDR3 protein. The sample holds approximately 700,000 distinct CDR3 sequences, roughly 30% seen once. This sample was taken from a study of blood T cells in healthy people across ages. Findings of the study overall: Since the PBMCs were unsorted, naive and antigen-experienced cells could not be conclusively compared.

The CDR3 consists of 14 residues. CDR1 is MNHNS and CDR2 is SASEGT in the germline V gene. J is TRBJ1-2 and V is TRBV6-1; 10 bases align to TRBD1. Sample: blood. This sequence was found in an elderly woman in good health. The CDR3 here is CVSSDRGRGYDYTF. The CDR3 DNA reads TGTGTCAGCAGCGACAGGGGGCGAGGCTATGACTACACCTTC.